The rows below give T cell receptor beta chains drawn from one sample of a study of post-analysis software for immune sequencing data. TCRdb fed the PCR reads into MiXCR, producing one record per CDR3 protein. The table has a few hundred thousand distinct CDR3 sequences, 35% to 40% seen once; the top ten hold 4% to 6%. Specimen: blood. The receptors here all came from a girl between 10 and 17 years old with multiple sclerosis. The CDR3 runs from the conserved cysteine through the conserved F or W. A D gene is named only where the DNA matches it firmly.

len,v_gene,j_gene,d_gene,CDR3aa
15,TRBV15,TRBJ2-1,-,CATSSGSTSYNEQFF
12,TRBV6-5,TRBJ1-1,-,CASSYSRGVAFF
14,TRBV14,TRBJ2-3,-,CASSQESFADTQYF
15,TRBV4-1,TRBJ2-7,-,CASSPVGTNLDEQYF
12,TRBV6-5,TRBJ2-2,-,CASSRLSGELFF
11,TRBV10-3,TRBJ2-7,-,CASRGVSEQYF
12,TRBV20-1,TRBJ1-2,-,CSARGGANGYTF
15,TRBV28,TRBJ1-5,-,CASSLLGNGNQPQHF
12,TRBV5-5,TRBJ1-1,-,CASSLVGGEAFF
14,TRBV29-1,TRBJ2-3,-,CSATPGRSTDTQYF
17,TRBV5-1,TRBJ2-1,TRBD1,CASSTWTGEGPYGEQFF
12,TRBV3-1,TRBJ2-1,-,CASSQDWNEQFF
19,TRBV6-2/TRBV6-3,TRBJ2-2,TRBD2,CASSQTGHRSGSFGGELFF
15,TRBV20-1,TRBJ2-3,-,CSARDPGTSTDTQYF
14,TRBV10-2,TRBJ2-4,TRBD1,CASSEVGQFSIQYF
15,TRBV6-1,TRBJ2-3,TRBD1,CASSEPGQGPDTQYF
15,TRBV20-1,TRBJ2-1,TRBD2,CSAPTGTSRGYEQFF
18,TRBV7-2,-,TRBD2,CASSPGTSGGAARGTQYF
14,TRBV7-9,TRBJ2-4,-,CASSLDGVLREQYF
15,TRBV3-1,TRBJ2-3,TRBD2,CASRVAGGGTDTQYF
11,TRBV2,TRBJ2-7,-,CAGSRDREQYF
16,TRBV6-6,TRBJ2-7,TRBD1,CASSRRTGERTYEQYF
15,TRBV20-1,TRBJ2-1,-,CSASDPGYRYNEQFF
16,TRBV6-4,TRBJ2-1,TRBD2,CASSDPGLAGGGEQFF
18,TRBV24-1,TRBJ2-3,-,CATSDSLSSAASTDTQYF
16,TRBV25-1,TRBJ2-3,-,CASSESQGLATDTQYF
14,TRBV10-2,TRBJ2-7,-,CASKSPGQAYEQYF
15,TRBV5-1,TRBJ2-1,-,CASSLGQGLYNEQFF
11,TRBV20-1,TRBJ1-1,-,CSAREGAEAFF
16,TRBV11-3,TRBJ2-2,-,CASSLDRPGNTGELFF
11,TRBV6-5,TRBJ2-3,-,CASSRADTQYF
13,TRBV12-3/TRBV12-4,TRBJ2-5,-,CASSFVVGETQYF
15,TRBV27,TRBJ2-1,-,CASSRELLRNNEQFF
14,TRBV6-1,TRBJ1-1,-,CASTPGRQNTEAFF
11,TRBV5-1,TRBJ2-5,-,CAGSLGETQYF
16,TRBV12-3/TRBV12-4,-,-,CASSLDSDPQRETQYF
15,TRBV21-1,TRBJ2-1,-,CASSKSTGTHNEQFF
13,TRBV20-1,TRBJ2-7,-,CSARDRTSYEQYF
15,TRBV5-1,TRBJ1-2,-,CASSLSGEFDYGYTF
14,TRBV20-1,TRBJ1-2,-,CNASKGGLDYGYTF
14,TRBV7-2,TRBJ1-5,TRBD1,CASSFGQGYQPQHF
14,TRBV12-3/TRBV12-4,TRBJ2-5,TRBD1,CASSLGTGRETQYF
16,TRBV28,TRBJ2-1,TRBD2,CASRSYPGLGNNEQFF
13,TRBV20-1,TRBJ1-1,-,CSARDSVVAEAFF
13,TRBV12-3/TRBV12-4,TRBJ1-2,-,CASSLDIIHGYTF
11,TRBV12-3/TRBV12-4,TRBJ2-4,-,CASTLGNIQYF
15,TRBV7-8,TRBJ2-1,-,CASSLTTGVGNEQFF
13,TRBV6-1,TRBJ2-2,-,CASSGGYYGELFF
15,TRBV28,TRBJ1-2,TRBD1,CASSARTGMNYGYTF
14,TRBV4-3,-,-,CASSQEVLDYEQYF
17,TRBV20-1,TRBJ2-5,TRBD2,CSARGGPHAGDGETQYF
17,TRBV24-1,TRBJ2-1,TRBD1,CATSDSPGTGTYNEQFF
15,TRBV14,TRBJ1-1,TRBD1,CASSQATGTFSEAFF
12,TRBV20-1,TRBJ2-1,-,CSKSMIGNEQFF
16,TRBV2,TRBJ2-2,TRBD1,CASSGRTGSKTGELFF
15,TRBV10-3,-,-,CAISESIGTTETQYF
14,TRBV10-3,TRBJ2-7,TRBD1,CTISDRGLSYEQYF
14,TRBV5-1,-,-,CASSLAQEGYEQYF
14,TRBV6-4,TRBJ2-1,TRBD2,CASRGSAGADEQFF